Each of the 14 T cell receptor beta chains below was sequenced from the same sample in a study of T cells expressing NK-cell markers. TCRdb reanalyzed the 5' RACE reads and collapses them to one entry per CDR3 protein, without DNA. Recorded for this sample: more than 400,000 distinct CDR3 sequences. Specimen: blood T cells: a sorted CD56 or NKG2C T cell subset, CD4+ or CD8+ T cells, or bulk PBMC T cells (not recorded which). These receptors all stem from a woman between 18 and 70 years old in good health.

The CDR3 protein is CASRMGGGTQPQHF. This sequence joins TRBV19 and TRBJ1-5. CDR1 is LNHDA and CDR2 is SQIVND in the germline V gene (reference sequence). This CDR3 spans 14 amino acids.

This chain joins TRBV7-2 and TRBJ2-1; checking the TCRdb D call of TRBD2 is not possible without DNA. This CDR3 has 14 amino acids. Germline V lookup: CDR1 SGHTA, CDR2 FQGNSA. The CDR3: CASSSLALYNEQFF.

The genes are TRBV6-2 or TRBV6-3 and TRBJ2-7; TCRdb gives TRBD2 as the D gene, but with no DNA this cannot be confirmed. Germline assignment: CDR1 MNHEY and CDR2 SVGEGT. This CDR3 spans 14 amino acids. The CDR3 is CASKGLALSYEQYF.

The chain uses TRBV24-1 and TRBJ1-2. Per the germline V gene, CDR1 is KGHDR and CDR2 is SFDVKD. This CDR3 is 15 amino acids long. The CDR3 loop is CATRGSARRDYGYTF.

The chain joins TRBV3-1 to TRBJ1-2. The V gene's germline CDR1 is LGHDT and CDR2 YNNKEL (reference sequence). The CDR3 extends over 13 amino acids. Here the CDR3 reads CASSQVAGYGYTF. The variable domain in full, completed from reference TRBV3-1 and TRBJ1-2, reads DTAVSQTPKYLVTQMGNDKSIKCEQNLGHDTMYWYKQDSKKFLKIMFSYNNKELIINETVPNRFSPKSPDKAHLNLHINSLELGDSAVYFCASSQVAGYGYTFGSGTRLTVV.

The chain carries TRBV6-5 and TRBJ1-2; the TCRdb D gene call, TRBD1, has no DNA to confirm it. The length of the CDR3 is 12 residues. Germline-derived CDR1 and CDR2 are MNHEY and SVGAGI. The CDR3 loop is CASREDRDGYTF.

The rearrangement uses TRBV5-4 and TRBJ2-2. CDR3 length equals 14 residues. Germline CDR1 reads SGHNT; CDR2 reads YYREEE (reference sequence). CDR3 sequence: CASSSRQNTGELFF. The full variable domain, in which reference TRBV5-4 and TRBJ2-2 provide the parts outside the CDR3, is ETGVTQSPTHLIKTRGQQVTLRCSSQSGHNTVSWYQQALGQGPQFIFQYYREEENGRGNFPPRFSGLQFPNYSSELNVNALELDDSALYLCASSSRQNTGELFFGEGSRLTVL.

The chain combines TRBV9 with TRBJ2-2; TCRdb picks TRBD2, but there is no DNA to check that call. Germline CDR1 is SGDLS and CDR2 is YYNGEE. This CDR3 has 16 residues. The CDR3 here is CASSGEGHYLTGELFF.

The chain combines TRBV30 with TRBJ2-1; the TCRdb call, TRBD2, lacks DNA for checking. The CDR3 is made up of 14 amino acids. CDR1 and CDR2 (germline): GTSNPN, SVGIG (reference sequence). The chain's CDR3 is CALRLAGEYNEQFF.

The V and J genes are TRBV15 and TRBJ2-5; no DNA is available, so the TRBD1 call from TCRdb remains unchecked. The CDR3 contains 13 residues. The germline CDR1 and CDR2 sequences are LNHNV and YYDKDF (reference sequence). CDR3: CATNDRGKETQYF.

The J gene is TRBJ2-5, the V gene TRBV14; the TCRdb call, TRBD2, lacks DNA for checking. The CDR3 covers 18 residues. Looked up from germline, CDR1 is SGHDN and CDR2 is FVKESK. The CDR3 sequence is CASSQDRMGLADQETQYF.

CDR3 loop: CASTRGAKNIQYF. The chain recombines TRBV7-2 with TRBJ2-4; TCRdb designates TRBD1, a call that cannot be tested without DNA. Looked up from germline, CDR1 is SGHTA and CDR2 is FQGNSA. The CDR3 is made up of 13 amino acids. Using reference TRBV7-2 and TRBJ2-4 for the parts outside the CDR3, the full variable domain is GAGVSQSPSNKVTEKGKDVELRCDPISGHTALYWYRQSLGQGLEFLIYFQGNSAPDKSGLPSDRFSAERTGGSVSTLTIQRTQQEDSAVYLCASTRGAKNIQYFGAGTRLSVL.

The gene calls are TRBV7-9 and TRBJ2-3; TCRdb indicates TRBD1, and absent DNA this call remains unverified. Germline values: CDR1 SEHNR, CDR2 FQNEAQ (reference sequence). This CDR3 comprises 13 residues. CDR3 region: CASSLDITDTQYF. The variable domain in full, with the rest retrieved from reference TRBV7-9 and TRBJ2-3, is DTGVSQNPRHKITKRGQNVTFRCDPISEHNRLYWYRQTLGQGPEFLTYFQNEAQLEKSRLLSDRFSAERPKGSFSTLEIQRTEQGDSAMYLCASSLDITDTQYFGPGTRLTVL.

The V and J genes are TRBV15 and TRBJ2-3. Looked up from germline, CDR1 is LNHNV and CDR2 is YYDKDF (reference sequence). The CDR3 loop spans 16 amino acids. The chain's CDR3 is CATSGPLQGNTDTQYF.